The 22 T cell receptor beta chains in this list originate from one sample, sequenced in a study of beta chain features in type 1 diabetes. Sequencing targeted expressed TCRB transcripts, as all isolated RNA had been reverse transcribed. Profiling relied on immunoSEQ multiplex PCR, and the TCRdb table lists in-frame clones only, not all of them. The data show about 150,000 clones, 11% seen once. The specimen sequenced was central memory CD4+ T cells from blood. The receptor set was obtained from a young man in good health.

This clone has ten or more counts. J is TRBJ2-1 and V is TRBV28; D may be TRBD1 (6 bases). The V gene's germline CDR1 is MDHEN and CDR2 SYDVKM. This CDR3 contains 15 residues. V was pared by 5 bases and J by 9 bases, with 20 bases between. The CDR3 sequence is CASSEDSNAVSEQFF. The CDR3 coding sequence is TGTGCCAGCAGTGAGGACAGTAACGCTGTGAGTGAGCAGTTCTTC.

This clone was seen a handful of times. CDR3: CASSPDRGPPYNEQFF. The CDR3 region has the DNA TGTGCCAGCAGCCCAGACAGGGGGCCCCCCTACAATGAGCAGTTCTTC. The chain joins TRBV13 to TRBJ2-1; 10 bases align to TRBD1. Losses at the gene ends were 5 bases for V and 2 bases for J; bases not matched to a gene: 6. Germline V gene data show CDR1 as PRHDT and CDR2 as FYEKMQ (reference sequence). The CDR3 extends over 16 amino acids. The full variable domain, in which reference TRBV13 and TRBJ2-1 provide the parts outside the CDR3, is AAGVIQSPRHLIKEKRETATLKCYPIPRHDTVYWYQQGPGQDPQFLISFYEKMQSDKGSIPDRFSAQQFSDYHSELNMSSLELGDSALYFCASSPDRGPPYNEQFFGPGTRLTVL.

The chain carries TRBV7-2 and TRBJ1-2, with D uncertain. CDR1 SGHTA and CDR2 FQGNSA come from the germline V gene. Trimming took off 1 base at V and 6 bases at J, with 12 bases between the two ends. The CDR3 covers 14 residues. CDR3 region: CASSLDPSYDGYTF. CDR3 in DNA: TGTGCCAGCAGCTTAGACCCCTCCTACGATGGCTACACCTTC.

V gene TRBV4-3 combines with J gene TRBJ2-7; no firm D call. CDR1 is LGHNA, CDR2 YSLEER, per germline. This CDR3 has 15 amino acids. Trimming took off 0 bases at V and 6 bases at J, with 15 bases between the two ends. The DNA for the CDR3 is TGCGCCAGCAGCCAAGAACTTAGTACCCCCCGCGAGCAGTACTTC. Its protein is CASSQELSTPREQYF.

The chain employs TRBV9 and TRBJ2-1, with D possibly being TRBD1 or TRBD2 (5 bases each). This CDR3 has 15 residues. The germline V and J ends were trimmed by 2 bases and 6 bases, with 15 bases remaining between them. CDR1 and CDR2 from the germline V gene are SGDLS and YYNGEE. Here the CDR3 DNA reads TGTGCCAGCAGCGTCTCGGCCAGGGAGTCCAATGAGCAGTTCTTC. It codes for CASSVSARESNEQFF.

This chain links TRBV11-2 with TRBJ1-3; a possible D gene is TRBD1 (5 bases). Trimming cost V 1 base and J 0 bases, with 10 bases left between them. Germline V gene sequence: CDR1 SGHAT, CDR2 FQNNGV. CDR3 length: 16 amino acids. The CDR3 loop reads CASSLGQYSSGNTIYF. As DNA, the CDR3 is TGTGCCAGCAGCTTAGGACAGTACAGCTCTGGAAACACCATATATTTT.

The rearrangement links TRBV9 to TRBJ2-1, with 12 bases aligning to TRBD2. Losses at the gene ends were 4 bases for V and 3 bases for J; bases not matched to a gene: 11. The CDR3 loop spans 18 amino acids. From germline, CDR1 is SGDLS and CDR2 YYNGEE. This chain's CDR3 is CASSPRLAGGPGYNEQFF. In nucleotides, the CDR3 is TGTGCCAGCAGCCCCCGGCTAGCGGGAGGGCCTGGCTACAATGAGCAGTTCTTC.

The chain combines TRBV7-8 with TRBJ2-1, with 9 bases aligning to TRBD1. Germline V gives CDR1 SGHVS, CDR2 FQNEAQ. CDR3 length equals 12 residues. With 6 bases clipped from V and 14 bases from J, the junction kept 8 bases outside the gene matches. CDR3 sequence (DNA): TGTGCCAGCAGAACAGGGGGCTCGATGGAGTTCTTC. Translation gives CASRTGGSMEFF.

This clone was counted at least ten times. This chain uses TRBV6-6 with TRBJ1-2; D is possibly TRBD1 (5 bases). CDR1 MNHNY and CDR2 SVGAGI come from the germline V gene (reference sequence). This CDR3 has 13 amino acids. Trimming removed 8 bases at V and 4 bases at J, with 14 bases between. The CDR3 DNA reads as TGTGCCAGCCGAACAGGAGTAGCCTATGGCTACACCTTC. This gives the protein CASRTGVAYGYTF.

This clone came up a few times. This chain links TRBV29-1 with TRBJ2-7; 15 nucleotides align to TRBD2. The CDR3 loop spans 14 amino acids. V trimming: 7 bases; J trimming: 6 bases; junction bases outside the gene matches: 7. CDR1 SQVTM and CDR2 ANQGSEA come from the germline V gene. The CDR3 loop is CSGRTSGRVSEQYF. DNA of the CDR3: TGCAGCGGGCGGACTAGCGGGAGGGTATCCGAGCAGTACTTC.

This chain links TRBV9 with TRBJ1-3; 9 bases match TRBD1. J gave up 10 bases and V 4 bases, and 6 bases lay outside the gene matches. The germline gives CDR1 SGDLS, CDR2 YYNGEE. The length of the CDR3 is 13 residues. The CDR3 here is CASSPGQGLTIYF. For the CDR3, the DNA is TGTGCCAGCAGCCCTGGACAGGGGTTAACCATATATTTT.

This clone came up a few times. The CDR3 reads CSVEGHLGTEAFF. DNA for the CDR3: TGCAGCGTTGAGGGACATCTGGGCACTGAAGCTTTCTTT. The chain joins TRBV29-1 to TRBJ1-1; maybe TRBD1 (6 bases). This CDR3 has 13 amino acids. V lost 3 bases and J 4 bases, leaving 12 bases between the germline ends. Germline CDR1 reads SQVTM; CDR2 reads ANQGSEA.

V is TRBV5-1 and J is TRBJ1-6; no reliable D call. This CDR3 region has 14 residues. Germline assignment: CDR1 SGHRS and CDR2 YFSETQ. Trimming removed 5 bases from V and 4 bases from J, with 10 bases in between. The CDR3 DNA is TGCGCCAGCAGTCGGCTTGGTTATAATTCACCCCTCCACTTT. This gives the protein CASSRLGYNSPLHF. The whole variable domain, remainder taken from reference TRBV5-1 and TRBJ1-6, is KAGVTQTPRYLIKTRGQQVTLSCSPISGHRSVSWYQQTPGQGLQFLFEYFSETQRNKGNFPGRFSGRQFSNSRSEMNVSTLELGDSALYLCASSRLGYNSPLHFGNGTRLTVT.

A few counts support this clone. The V and J genes are TRBV5-6 and TRBJ2-1, with 9 positions matching TRBD2. Trimming removed 6 bases from V and 7 bases from J; junction bases left unmatched: 20. The germline gives CDR1 SGHDT, CDR2 YYEEEE. This CDR3 region has 18 residues. The CDR3 reads CASNPVLTGLAGYNEQFF. For the CDR3, the DNA is TGTGCCAGCAATCCTGTACTGACGGGACTAGCCGGATATAATGAGCAGTTCTTC.

The rearrangement links TRBV11-2 to TRBJ2-3; D not certain. Between the trimmed V and J ends, which lost 1 base and 3 bases, there was a span of 5 bases. The CDR3 has 13 amino acids. CDR1 and CDR2 from the germline V gene are SGHAT and FQNNGV. CDR3 sequence (DNA): TGTGCCAGCAGCTTAGGGTCTACAGATACGCAGTATTTT. Its protein is CASSLGSTDTQYF.

The chain employs TRBV5-4 and TRBJ2-1; 7 nucleotides match TRBD2. CDR1 is SGHNT and CDR2 is YYREEE in the germline V gene (reference sequence). The CDR3 has 17 residues. With 1 base clipped from V and 4 bases from J, the junction kept 11 bases outside the gene matches. The chain's CDR3 is CASSLLSAGVGYNEQFF. The CDR3 DNA reads TGTGCCAGCAGCTTGTTGAGCGCGGGAGTCGGGTACAATGAGCAGTTCTTC. The full variable domain, in which reference TRBV5-4 and TRBJ2-1 provide the parts outside the CDR3, is ETGVTQSPTHLIKTRGQQVTLRCSSQSGHNTVSWYQQALGQGPQFIFQYYREEENGRGNFPPRFSGLQFPNYSSELNVNALELDDSALYLCASSLLSAGVGYNEQFFGPGTRLTVL.

This chain links TRBV4-1 with TRBJ1-2; D is uncertain. Germline V gene data show CDR1 as MGHRA and CDR2 as YSYEKL. V was clipped by 3 bases and J by 0 bases, with 8 bases between them. This CDR3 has 14 amino acids. CDR3 sequence (DNA): TGCGCCAGCAGCCAGTCGATTTCTAACTATGGCTACACCTTC. As protein: CASSQSISNYGYTF.

This clone came up a few times. The genes are TRBV9 and TRBJ1-5; no reliable D call. V was trimmed by 4 bases and J by 7 bases, leaving 18 bases between them. CDR3 length: 15 amino acids. Per germline, CDR1 SGDLS and CDR2 YYNGEE. The CDR3 DNA is TGTGCCAGCAGCCTCAGCCCGGGTCCGGGACAGCCCCAGCATTTT. Protein sequence: CASSLSPGPGQPQHF. The full variable domain, with the rest looked up from reference TRBV9 and TRBJ1-5, is DSGVTQTPKHLITATGQRVTLRCSPRSGDLSVYWYQQSLDQGLQFLIQYYNGEERAKGNILERFSAQQFPDLHSELNLSSLELGDSALYFCASSLSPGPGQPQHFGDGTRLSIL.

The V call is TRBV5-1, the J call TRBJ1-1, with D perhaps TRBD1 (6 bases). The CDR3 consists of 14 residues. Germline V gene sequence: CDR1 SGHRS, CDR2 YFSETQ. Trimming pared 4 bases from V and 11 bases from J, leaving 21 bases between. Here the CDR3 DNA reads TGCGCCAGCAGCCTTGACGACAGGTCGCTTGGGGCTTTCTTT. It translates to CASSLDDRSLGAFF.

This clone was seen repeatedly, ten times or more. This chain links TRBV7-2 with TRBJ1-1; D is uncertain. CDR1 and CDR2 (germline): SGHTA, FQGNSA. V gave up 3 bases and J gave up 4 bases, with 9 bases separating them. The CDR3 has 13 amino acids. CDR3 nucleotide sequence: TGTGCCAGCAGCTTGGAGGAATTCACTGAAGCTTTCTTT. Translating it yields CASSLEEFTEAFF.

The gene calls are TRBV4-2 and TRBJ1-1; no firm D call. This CDR3 region has 13 residues. Trimming stripped 0 bases from V and 7 bases from J, with 9 bases between. Germline-derived CDR1 and CDR2 are LGHNA and YNFKEQ. The CDR3 reads CASSQDQDIEAFF. The CDR3 DNA reads as TGTGCCAGCAGCCAAGATCAGGATATTGAAGCTTTCTTT.

The chain recombines TRBV19 with TRBJ2-1, with a weak D call TRBD1 (5 bases). This CDR3 has 14 amino acids. The V end was cut by 5 bases, the J end by 5 bases, with 13 bases between. Germline values: CDR1 LNHDA, CDR2 SQIVND (reference sequence). In DNA form, the CDR3 reads TGTGCCAGTAGTCCGACAGTAACCCACAATGAGCAGTTCTTC. Protein sequence: CASSPTVTHNEQFF.